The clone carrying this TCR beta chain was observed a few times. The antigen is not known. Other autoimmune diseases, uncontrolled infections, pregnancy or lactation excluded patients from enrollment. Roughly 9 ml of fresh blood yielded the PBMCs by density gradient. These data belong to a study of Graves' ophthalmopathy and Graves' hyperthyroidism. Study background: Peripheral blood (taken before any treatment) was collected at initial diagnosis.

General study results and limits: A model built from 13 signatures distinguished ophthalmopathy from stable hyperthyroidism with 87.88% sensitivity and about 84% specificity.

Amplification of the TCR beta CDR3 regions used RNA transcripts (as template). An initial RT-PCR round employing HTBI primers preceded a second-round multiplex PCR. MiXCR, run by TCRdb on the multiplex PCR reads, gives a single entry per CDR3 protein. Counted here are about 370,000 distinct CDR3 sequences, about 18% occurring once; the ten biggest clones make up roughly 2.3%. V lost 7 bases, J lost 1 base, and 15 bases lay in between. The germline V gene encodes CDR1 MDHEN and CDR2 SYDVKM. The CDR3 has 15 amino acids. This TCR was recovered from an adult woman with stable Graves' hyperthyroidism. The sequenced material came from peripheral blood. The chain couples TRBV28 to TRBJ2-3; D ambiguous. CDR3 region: CASISRAIRTDTQYF. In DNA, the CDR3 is TGTGCCAGCATATCGCGAGCGATCCGCACAGATACGCAGTATTTT.